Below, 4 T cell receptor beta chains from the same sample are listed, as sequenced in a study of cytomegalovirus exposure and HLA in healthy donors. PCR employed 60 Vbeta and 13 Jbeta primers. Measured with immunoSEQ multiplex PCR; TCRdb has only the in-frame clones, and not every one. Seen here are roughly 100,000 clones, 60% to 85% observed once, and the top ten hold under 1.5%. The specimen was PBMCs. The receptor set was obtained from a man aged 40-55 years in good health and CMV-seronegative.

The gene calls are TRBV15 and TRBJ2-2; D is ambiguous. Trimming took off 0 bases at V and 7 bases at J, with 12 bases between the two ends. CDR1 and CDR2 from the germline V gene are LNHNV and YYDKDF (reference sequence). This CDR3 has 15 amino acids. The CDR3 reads CATSRDRLLSGELFF. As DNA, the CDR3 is TGTGCCACCAGCAGAGACAGACTTTTGAGCGGGGAGCTGTTTTTT.

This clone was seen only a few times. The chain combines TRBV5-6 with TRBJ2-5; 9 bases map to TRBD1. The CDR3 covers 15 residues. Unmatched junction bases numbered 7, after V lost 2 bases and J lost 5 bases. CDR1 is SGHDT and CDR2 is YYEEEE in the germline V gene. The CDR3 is CASSFRDRVSETQYF. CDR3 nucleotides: TGTGCCAGCAGCTTCCGGGACAGGGTTTCCGAGACCCAGTACTTC.

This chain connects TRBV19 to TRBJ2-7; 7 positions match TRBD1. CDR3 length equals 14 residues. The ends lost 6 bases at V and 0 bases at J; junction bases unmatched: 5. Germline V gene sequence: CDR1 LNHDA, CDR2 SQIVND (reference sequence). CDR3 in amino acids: CASSYRDSSYEQYF. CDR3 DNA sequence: TGTGCCAGTAGCTACCGGGACAGCTCCTACGAGCAGTACTTC.

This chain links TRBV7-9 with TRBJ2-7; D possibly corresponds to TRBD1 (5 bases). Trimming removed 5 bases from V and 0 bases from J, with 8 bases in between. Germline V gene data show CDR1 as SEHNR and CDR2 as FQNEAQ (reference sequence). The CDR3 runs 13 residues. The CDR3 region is CASSPTDSYEQYF. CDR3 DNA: TGTGCCAGCAGCCCGACAGACTCCTACGAGCAGTACTTC.